The 32 T cell receptor beta chains given below trace back to one sample, sequenced in a study of radiotherapy plus CTLA-4 blockade in lung cancer. Clones were read by immunoSEQ multiplex PCR, and TCRdb kept only the in-frame ones, dropping some. Among 15,000 or so clones listed, around 70% were seen once. The sample was peripheral blood, taken from a patient treated with radiotherapy plus ipilimumab. The origin of the receptors is a human donor with non-small cell lung cancer whose response to radiotherapy plus ipilimumab could not be evaluated.

V and J are TRBV2 and TRBJ1-2; no reliable D call. Germline V gene data show CDR1 as SNHLY and CDR2 as FYNNEI. The CDR3 extends over 14 amino acids. Trimming removed 3 bases from V and 0 bases from J, with 8 bases in between. The CDR3 protein is CASSEQAANYGYTF. CDR3 sequence (DNA): TGTGCCAGCAGTGAGCAGGCAGCTAACTATGGCTACACCTTC.

A few counts support this clone. This chain joins TRBV6-5 and TRBJ1-6; TRBD1 matches at 11 bases. The CDR3 sequence is 14 residues long. With V trimmed by 4 bases and J by 9 bases, 2 bases remained unmatched. The germline CDR1 and CDR2 sequences are MNHEY and SVGAGI. In DNA, the CDR3 is TGTGCCAGCAGTTCGGACAGGGGGCTTTCACCCCTCCACTTT. Encoded protein: CASSSDRGLSPLHF.

The chain is built from TRBV5-6 and TRBJ1-2; 11 bases are shared with TRBD1. There are 16 residues in the CDR3. J lost 8 bases, V lost 4 bases, and 13 bases had no gene match. Germline V gene sequence: CDR1 SGHDT, CDR2 YYEEEE. The CDR3 spells CASSPLGQGDVQGYTF. DNA of the CDR3: TGTGCCAGCAGCCCCTTGGGACAGGGGGACGTACAGGGCTACACCTTC.

The J gene is TRBJ1-2, the V gene TRBV27; D ambiguous. The V end was cut by 5 bases, the J end by 0 bases, with 7 bases between. CDR1 MNHEY and CDR2 SMNVEV come from the germline V gene (reference sequence). This CDR3 has 13 residues. The CDR3 DNA reads as TGTGCCAGCAGTGTACAAGCTAACTATGGCTACACCTTC. This encodes CASSVQANYGYTF.

This clone has only a few counts. The J gene is TRBJ1-6, the V gene TRBV30, with 7 nucleotides matching TRBD1. This CDR3 comprises 14 residues. Trimming cost V 4 bases and J 5 bases; bases outside gene matches: 5. From germline, CDR1 is GTSNPN and CDR2 SVGIG (reference sequence). The CDR3 DNA is TGTGCCTGGATGGGACAGTCGAATAATTCACCCCTCCACTTT. It specifies CAWMGQSNNSPLHF.

This clone came up a few times. The chain carries TRBV19 and TRBJ2-3; TRBD2 matches 9 bases. The V and J ends lost 9 bases and 0 bases, in that order; junction bases with no gene match: 7. The CDR3 is 15 residues long. Looked up from germline, CDR1 is LNHDA and CDR2 is SQIVND (reference sequence). In DNA, the CDR3 is TGTGCCAGCTCGGGGCTAGCGGGGAGCACAGATACGCAGTATTTT. Its protein product is CASSGLAGSTDTQYF.

CDR3 nucleotides: TGTGCCAGCAGCTTCGGGGGGGGAAACACTGAAGCTTTCTTT. It yields the protein CASSFGGGNTEAFF. The chain joins TRBV7-9 to TRBJ1-1, with a tentative D call TRBD1 (5 bases). With 3 bases removed from V and 2 bases from J, the gap between germline ends came to 10 bases. The CDR3 spans 14 residues. Germline V gene sequence: CDR1 SEHNR, CDR2 FQNEAQ (reference sequence).

This clone appeared once. In DNA form, the CDR3 reads TGTGCCAGTAGTTTTCGAGGGGGCTATGGCTACACCTTC. This translates into CASSFRGGYGYTF. This sequence joins TRBV19 and TRBJ1-2, with a possible D match to TRBD1 (6 bases). Germline CDR1 and CDR2: LNHDA and SQIVND (reference sequence). CDR3 length: 13 amino acids. V was clipped by 5 bases and J by 4 bases, with 11 bases between them.

The J gene is TRBJ2-7, the V gene TRBV6-1, with 7 bases aligning to TRBD1. The trim removed 5 bases at V and 3 bases at J, leaving 7 bases unmatched. The CDR3 totals 14 residues. In germline, CDR1 is MNHNS, CDR2 SASEGT. CDR3 bases: TGTGCCAGCAGTCCTCGACAGGGCTTCTACGAGCAGTACGTC. It codes for CASSPRQGFYEQYV.

The V gene is TRBV9, the J gene TRBJ1-1; 7 bases are a match to TRBD1. Germline CDR1 is SGDLS and CDR2 is YYNGEE. The CDR3 spans 15 residues. J gave up 1 base and V 5 bases, and 8 bases lay outside the gene matches. The CDR3 DNA follows: TGTGCCAGCAGTCTAGGGGGCTCATCGAACACTGAAGCTTTCTTT. Amino acids: CASSLGGSSNTEAFF. Full variable domain (missing parts from reference TRBV9 and TRBJ1-1): DSGVTQTPKHLITATGQRVTLRCSPRSGDLSVYWYQQSLDQGLQFLIQYYNGEERAKGNILERFSAQQFPDLHSELNLSSLELGDSALYFCASSLGGSSNTEAFFGQGTRLTVV.

V is TRBV29-1 and J is TRBJ1-5; no definite D call. V lost 5 bases to trimming and J lost 3 bases, with 8 bases between them. Germline CDR1 reads SQVTM; CDR2 reads ANQGSEA. CDR3 length: 12 amino acids. As DNA, the CDR3 is TGCAGCGTTAGACAACCCAATCAGCCCCAGCATTTT. Translated: CSVRQPNQPQHF.

The chain uses TRBV6-1 and TRBJ2-2; D might be TRBD2 (6 bases). This CDR3 is built from 13 residues. CDR1 and CDR2 (germline): MNHNS, SASEGT. The V gene lost 6 bases and the J gene lost 7 bases, with 12 bases spanning the gap. CDR3 DNA sequence: TGTGCCAGCAGCCCATGGGGGGTCGGGGAGCTGTTTTTT. Translation: CASSPWGVGELFF.

The gene calls are TRBV7-9 and TRBJ2-7; unclear D gene. The V gene lost 1 base and the J gene lost 6 bases, with 10 bases spanning the gap. The CDR3 consists of 13 residues. CDR1 is SEHNR, CDR2 FQNEAQ, per germline (reference sequence). This chain's CDR3 is CASSLEFGAEQYV. The DNA for the CDR3 is TGTGCCAGCAGCTTAGAATTCGGAGCCGAGCAGTACGTC.

This rearrangement joins TRBV6-1 to TRBJ2-5; TRBD1 is a possible D gene (6 bases). The J call may be incorrect, as the DNA end agrees better with TRBJ2-7. Germline values: CDR1 MNHNS, CDR2 SASEGT. The CDR3 covers 13 residues. The CDR3 bases are TGTGCCAGCAGTCCTCGACAGGTCTCCGAGCAGTACTTC. The encoded protein is CASSPRQVSEQYF.

The gene calls are TRBV7-7 and TRBJ2-5; the match to TRBD1 covers 7 bases. CDR3 length: 15 amino acids. With 5 bases clipped from V and 4 bases from J, the junction kept 10 bases outside the gene matches. The V gene's germline CDR1 is SSHAT and CDR2 FNYEAQ (reference sequence). CDR3 DNA: TGTGCCAGCAGCGAGAAGACAGGGTTAGGAGAGACCCAGTACTTC. Its protein product is CASSEKTGLGETQYF.

The chain uses TRBV18 and TRBJ1-5, with D maybe TRBD1 (5 bases). Germline values: CDR1 KGHSH, CDR2 LQKENI. The CDR3 has 16 amino acids. Trimming pared 3 bases from V and 3 bases from J, leaving 15 bases between. This chain's CDR3 is CASSPSPGGDNQPQHF. Written as DNA, the CDR3 is TGTGCCAGCTCACCTTCTCCCGGGGGAGACAATCAGCCCCAGCATTTT.

The genes are TRBV29-1 and TRBJ2-7; D might be TRBD1 (6 bases). Trimming cost V 4 bases and J 2 bases, with 9 bases left between them. This CDR3 contains 12 residues. The germline gives CDR1 SQVTM, CDR2 ANQGSEA. CDR3 sequence (DNA): TGCAGCGTTGCGGACAGCGCCTACGAGCAGTACGTC. It specifies CSVADSAYEQYV.

The genes are TRBV2 and TRBJ2-1, with TRBD2 as a possible D gene (5 bases). V was trimmed by 9 bases and J by 8 bases, leaving 8 bases between them. CDR1 SNHLY and CDR2 FYNNEI come from the germline V gene. The length of the CDR3 is 10 residues. The CDR3 reads CASEGYEQFF. The CDR3, as DNA: TGTGCCAGTGAGGGTTATGAGCAGTTCTTC.

This clone was recorded a few times. This chain connects TRBV6-1 to TRBJ1-3; D possibly corresponds to TRBD1 (5 bases). The CDR3 is 14 amino acids. With 6 bases removed from V and 4 bases from J, the gap between germline ends came to 13 bases. CDR1 is MNHNS and CDR2 is SASEGT in the germline V gene. The CDR3 region is CASSRGGEGNTIYF. The CDR3, as DNA: TGTGCCAGCAGCCGTGGGGGGGAAGGAAACACCATATATTTT.

Worth noting for this clone: At one boundary the junction diverges from the germline segment, which might be a read error. V gene TRBV4-1 combines with J gene TRBJ1-2; D call uncertain. In germline, CDR1 is MGHRA, CDR2 YSYEKL. This CDR3 contains 14 residues. The CDR3: CASSARTVNYGHTF. The CDR3 DNA sequence: TGCGCCAGCAGTGCCCGGACTGTAAACTATGGCCACACCTTC.

The V and J genes are TRBV6-5 and TRBJ1-6; maybe TRBD1 (6 bases). The CDR3 has 16 residues. The germline V and J ends were trimmed by 4 bases and 7 bases, with 17 bases remaining between them. CDR1 and CDR2 from the germline V gene are MNHEY and SVGAGI. CDR3 protein: CASSSTNRVGNSPLHF. In nucleotides, the CDR3 is TGTGCCAGCAGTTCAACGAACAGGGTGGGGAATTCACCCCTCCACTTT.

The chain uses TRBV7-6 and TRBJ1-1, with a tentative D call TRBD1 (6 bases). Germline V lookup: CDR1 SGHVS, CDR2 FNYEAQ. This CDR3 has 13 amino acids. Between the trimmed V and J ends, which lost 5 bases and 1 base, there was a span of 8 bases. CDR3 region: CASSPTGNTEAFF. In DNA, the CDR3 is TGTGCCAGCAGCCCGACAGGGAACACTGAAGCTTTCTTT. The variable domain in full, with the rest retrieved from reference TRBV7-6 and TRBJ1-1, is GAGVSQSPRYKVTKRGQDVALRCDPISGHVSLYWYRQALGQGPEFLTYFNYEAQQDKSGLPNDRFSAERPEGSISTLTIQRTEQRDSAMYRCASSPTGNTEAFFGQGTRLTVV.

The chain uses TRBV5-1 and TRBJ2-2; 12 positions match TRBD2. The CDR3 spans 19 residues. Germline values: CDR1 SGHRS, CDR2 YFSETQ. V lost 3 bases, J lost 2 bases, and 11 bases stayed unmatched. The CDR3 DNA is TGCGCCAGCAGCTCGTCGACTAGCGGGGGACCAAAAAACACCGGGGAGCTGTTTTTT. It codes for CASSSSTSGGPKNTGELFF.

V usage is TRBV19 and J usage is TRBJ2-2; 10 bases are a match to TRBD1. J lost 4 bases, V lost 9 bases, and 11 bases had no gene match. Germline assignment: CDR1 LNHDA and CDR2 SQIVND (reference sequence). The CDR3 has 16 amino acids. The CDR3 sequence is CASYRQGAGSTGELFF. CDR3 bases: TGTGCCAGCTATAGACAGGGGGCAGGAAGCACCGGGGAGCTGTTTTTT.

This chain links TRBV29-1 with TRBJ1-1; D ambiguous. Trimming left V 6 bases short and J 1 base short, with 6 bases between. In germline, CDR1 is SQVTM, CDR2 ANQGSEA. This CDR3 comprises 11 residues. This chain's CDR3 is CSVRENTEAFF. CDR3 sequence (DNA): TGCAGCGTGCGAGAGAACACTGAAGCTTTCTTT.

The chain has TRBV6-5 and TRBJ2-5; TRBD1 matches 7 bases. The DNA end is more similar to TRBJ2-7, so the J call may be wrong. In germline, CDR1 is MNHEY, CDR2 SVGAGI. The CDR3 covers 14 residues. CDR3 loop: CASSSPGTAYEQYF. In nucleotides, the CDR3 is TGTGCCAGCAGTTCTCCCGGGACAGCCTACGAGCAGTACTTC.

This chain uses TRBV5-1 with TRBJ1-4; 8 bases align to TRBD1. Trimming took 0 bases from V and 8 from J; bases not matched to a gene: 9. This CDR3 has 16 residues. The V gene's germline CDR1 is SGHRS and CDR2 YFSETQ. The CDR3, as DNA: TGCGCCAGCAGCTTGGTATGGCAGGGGGCAGGAGAAAAACTGTTTTTT. It is translated as CASSLVWQGAGEKLFF.

With respect to this clone: This may stem from a read error, because a much larger clone lies one nucleotide away. This chain joins TRBV30 and TRBJ1-1; weak D call: TRBD1 (5 bases). Germline V gives CDR1 GTSNPN, CDR2 SVGIG (reference sequence). CDR3 length: 12 residues. Here the CDR3 reads CAWSPGGTEASF. CDR3 in DNA: TGTGCCTGGAGTCCGGGAGGGACTGAAGCTTCCTTT.

V gene TRBV5-1 combines with J gene TRBJ1-1; D is possibly TRBD1 (6 bases). With 3 bases removed from V and 1 base from J, the gap between germline ends came to 16 bases. The CDR3 has 16 amino acids. Germline-derived CDR1 and CDR2 are SGHRS and YFSETQ. The CDR3, as DNA: TGCGCCAGCAGCTCGATTGAGAACAGGGAGAACACTGAAGCTTTCTTT. Translation gives CASSSIENRENTEAFF. Filled out from reference TRBV5-1 and TRBJ1-1, the complete variable domain reads KAGVTQTPRYLIKTRGQQVTLSCSPISGHRSVSWYQQTPGQGLQFLFEYFSETQRNKGNFPGRFSGRQFSNSRSEMNVSTLELGDSALYLCASSSIENRENTEAFFGQGTRLTVV.

The rearrangement joins TRBV7-9 to TRBJ1-2; D perhaps matches TRBD1 (6 bases). CDR1 and CDR2 from the germline V gene are SEHNR and FQNEAQ (reference sequence). The CDR3 has 13 amino acids. The ends were cut back, 1 base at V and 4 bases at J, with 7 bases in the middle. The CDR3 here is CASSLGTAYGYTF. The CDR3 DNA reads as TGTGCCAGCAGCTTAGGGACAGCCTATGGCTACACCTTC. The full variable domain, in which reference TRBV7-9 and TRBJ1-2 provide the parts outside the CDR3, is DTGVSQNPRHKITKRGQNVTFRCDPISEHNRLYWYRQTLGQGPEFLTYFQNEAQLEKSRLLSDRFSAERPKGSFSTLEIQRTEQGDSAMYLCASSLGTAYGYTFGSGTRLTVV.

The genes are TRBV7-6 and TRBJ2-1, with 10 bases aligning to TRBD2. This CDR3 spans 17 amino acids. Unmatched junction bases numbered 8, after V lost 1 base and J lost 5 bases. Germline values: CDR1 SGHVS, CDR2 FNYEAQ. Written as DNA, the CDR3 is TGTGCCAGCAGCTTAGTTGTGGGTAGCGGGGGGCACAATGAGCAGTTCTTC. Translation gives CASSLVVGSGGHNEQFF.

The J gene is TRBJ1-2, the V gene TRBV9; 11 nucleotides align to TRBD1. V trimming: 1 base; J trimming: 2 bases; junction bases outside the gene matches: 1. Germline V gene sequence: CDR1 SGDLS, CDR2 YYNGEE. This CDR3 region has 15 residues. Written as DNA, the CDR3 is TGTGCCAGCAGCGTAAGGGACAGGGGGAACTATGGCTACACCTTC. The encoded protein is CASSVRDRGNYGYTF.